Listed below are T cell receptor beta chains from one sample, sequenced in a study of T cell responses to AZD1222 COVID-19 vaccine. The data were produced by immunoSEQ multiplex PCR, yet TCRdb's version contains in-frame clones alone and is incomplete. The sample has about 110,000 clones; roughly 90% are singletons. Material: peripheral blood, obtained on day 0 of AZD1222 vaccination. Receptors were obtained from an adult in good health. CDR3s include the opening cysteine and the closing phenylalanine or tryptophan. D genes are given only for firm matches. Only some rows state a clone size, as once, few, many or a class for expanded clones.

j_call clone_size v_call d_call cdr3_nt cdr3_aa
TRBJ2-7 - TRBV2 TRBD2 TGTGCCAGCAGTTCGGGACTAGCACGCTACGAGCAGTACTTC CASSSGLARYEQYF
TRBJ1-2 - TRBV7-9 TRBD1 TGTGCCAGCAGCCAAAAGACAGGGGCCCAGGGCTACACCTTC CASSQKTGAQGYTF
TRBJ1-2 - TRBV18 - TGTGCCAGCTCACTGAACAGGGACGGCTACACCTTC CASSLNRDGYTF
TRBJ1-2 - TRBV27 - TGTGCCAGCAGTCCACGGGAGGGACACTATGGCTACACCTTC CASSPREGHYGYTF
TRBJ2-7 - TRBV12-3/TRBV12-4 - TGTGCCAGCAGCTATGGGTACGAGCAGTACTTC CASSYGYEQYF
TRBJ2-3 - TRBV7-9 TRBD2 TGTGCCAGCAGCTCGCCGGGACTAGCGGGGCCATCACGAGATACGCAGTATTTT CASSSPGLAGPSRDTQYF
TRBJ1-6 - TRBV7-9 - TGTGCCAGCAGCTTAGGCAGGCCCAATTCACCCCTCCACTTT CASSLGRPNSPLHF
TRBJ1-1 once TRBV7-9 - TGTGCCAGCACCTTTGATATGTTGAACACTGAAGCTTTCTTT CASTFDMLNTEAFF
TRBJ2-3 - TRBV6-7 - TGTGCCAGCAGTTACCCTGGGGGCACAGATACGCAGTATTTT CASSYPGGTDTQYF
TRBJ2-7 once TRBV5-1 - TGCGCCAGCAGCTTGGCGGCGGCAGGGCCATACGAGCAGTACTTC CASSLAAAGPYEQYF
TRBJ2-3 - TRBV2 - TGTGCCAGCACCCGTCGTCCGGGGAGCACAGATACGCAGTATTTT CASTRRPGSTDTQYF
TRBJ2-3 - TRBV10-3 TRBD2 TGTGCCATCAGTGAAGGGACTAGCGGGACTGGAGATACGCAGTATTTT CAISEGTSGTGDTQYF
TRBJ2-1 - TRBV4-1 - TGCGCCAGCAGCCAACCCGCGGCATCGTTAGAGCAGTTCTTC CASSQPAASLEQFF
TRBJ1-4 - TRBV6-1 - TGTGCCAGCAGTGAATACTTAGGGGTTAATGAAAAACTGTTTTTT CASSEYLGVNEKLFF
TRBJ1-2 - TRBV27 - TGTGCCAGCAGTTTGGGGGTGGGCCTTGGAATAGATGGCTACACCTTC CASSLGVGLGIDGYTF
TRBJ2-1 - TRBV27 TRBD1 TGTGCCAGCCGGCGAGTCCCGGGGACAGGGAGAAGCAATGAGCAGTTCTTC CASRRVPGTGRSNEQFF
TRBJ1-2 - TRBV7-9 - TGTGCCAGCAGCCACAGTCCCCAAGACTATGGCTACACCTTC CASSHSPQDYGYTF
TRBJ1-2 once TRBV27 - TGTGCCAGCAGTTCTCCCCCCTATGGCTACACCTTC CASSSPPYGYTF
TRBJ1-2 - TRBV30 - TGTGCCTGGAGTGTAGGCCGGGGAAACTATGGCTACACCTTC CAWSVGRGNYGYTF
TRBJ2-6 - TRBV5-4 - TGTGCCAGCAGCTCGCCGGTTGCTGGGGCCAACGTCCTGACTTTC CASSSPVAGANVLTF
TRBJ1-2 - TRBV30 TRBD1 TGTGCCTGGAGTAGACAGGGGTTGTATGGCTACACCTTC CAWSRQGLYGYTF
TRBJ2-3 - TRBV3-1/TRBV3-2 - TGTGCCAGCAGCCAAGCACCCGACGTGTCGCAGTATTTT CASSQAPDVSQYF
TRBJ2-2 - TRBV6-6 - TGTGCCAGCAGTTACTCGACCACCGGGGAGCTGTTTTTT CASSYSTTGELFF
TRBJ2-3 - TRBV29-1 TRBD1 TGCAGCGCCAGACAGGGGGCCTCCTTTGGCACAGATACGCAGTATTTT CSARQGASFGTDTQYF
TRBJ2-7 - TRBV6-2/TRBV6-3 TRBD2 TGTGCCAGCAGTCTAGTAGCGGGAGGTGCCTACGAGCAGTACTTC CASSLVAGGAYEQYF
TRBJ2-3 - TRBV4-1 TRBD2 TGCGCCAGCAGCCAAGATTATAGACTAGCGGGGGAAGATACGCAGTATTTT CASSQDYRLAGEDTQYF
TRBJ1-5 - TRBV2 TRBD1 TGTGCCAGCACTCAGGGGGTTTTTCAGCCCCAGCATTTT CASTQGVFQPQHF
TRBJ1-2 - TRBV4-1 - TGCGCCAGCAGCCCGGGGGGCAGGGCCCTTTCCTATGGCTACACCTTC CASSPGGRALSYGYTF
TRBJ1-5 once TRBV7-2 - TGTGCCAGCAGTCTGGACCCGAATCAGCCCCAGCATTTT CASSLDPNQPQHF
TRBJ2-2 - TRBV12-3/TRBV12-4 - TGTGCCAGCAGTTTGTGGGAGACCGGGGAGCTGTTTTTT CASSLWETGELFF
TRBJ1-1 - TRBV27 TRBD1 TGTGCCAGCAGTTTATTCCCCTCAAACAGGGGGACAACGGGCCCTGAAGCTTTCTTT CASSLFPSNRGTTGPEAFF
TRBJ1-4 - TRBV28 - TGTGCCAGCAGGCCCAATGGGGCTAATGAAAAACTGTTTTTT CASRPNGANEKLFF
TRBJ1-5 - TRBV19 TRBD1 TGTGCCAGTAAGGGGCAGGGGGCGAGCGGCAATCAGCCCCAGCATTTT CASKGQGASGNQPQHF
TRBJ1-2 - TRBV6-5 - TGTGCCAGCAGTTCCGCGGAAATTTATGGCTACACCTTC CASSSAEIYGYTF
TRBJ1-2 - TRBV5-1 - TGCGCCAGCAGCTTGGCCGGGGAAACGTGGGATGGCTACACCTTC CASSLAGETWDGYTF
TRBJ2-7 once TRBV29-1 TRBD2 TGCAGCGTTGAAGCGGGAGGCCCGCCGGTCGAGCAGTACTTC CSVEAGGPPVEQYF
TRBJ1-5 - TRBV30 - TGTGCCTGGAGTGTTCCCAGAGGGGTAAGCAATCAGCCCCAGCATTTT CAWSVPRGVSNQPQHF
TRBJ2-2 - TRBV7-3 - TGTGCCAGCAGCTTTCAATCCGGGGAGCTGTTTTTT CASSFQSGELFF
TRBJ1-2 few TRBV30 TRBD1 TGTGCCTGGAGTTTGACAGGGTTTGGCTACACCTTC CAWSLTGFGYTF
TRBJ2-5 - TRBV7-2 TRBD2 TGTGCCAGCAGCCCCCGGACTAGCGGGAGAAAAGGAGAGACCCAGTACTTC CASSPRTSGRKGETQYF
TRBJ2-2 - TRBV9 - TGTGCCAGCAGCGTAGGAAACACCGGGGAGCTGTTTTTT CASSVGNTGELFF
TRBJ1-2 - TRBV9 TRBD1 TGTGCCAGCAGCGCCCCCTTCTTAACAGGGGTTGTTGAGGGAGGCTACACCTTC CASSAPFLTGVVEGGYTF
TRBJ2-6 once TRBV6-6 TRBD1 TGTGCCAGCAGCCACCCTTACCGGGACAGGGGGCAATCTGGGGCCAACGTCCTGACTTTC CASSHPYRDRGQSGANVLTF
TRBJ1-2 - TRBV3-1/TRBV3-2 - TGTGCCAGCAGCGCGGGAGGTGGCTACACCTTC CASSAGGGYTF
TRBJ1-1 few TRBV30 TRBD1 TGTGCCTGGGACAGGGGGAACACTGAAGCTTTCTTT CAWDRGNTEAFF
TRBJ2-1 - TRBV6-6 TRBD1 TGTGCCAGCAGTCCCAGACAGGGTGAGGGCCATGAGCAGTTCTTC CASSPRQGEGHEQFF
TRBJ2-2 - TRBV20-1 TRBD1 TGCAGTGCTAGTCGACAGGGGGGGAGCACCGGGGAGCTGTTTTTT CSASRQGGSTGELFF
TRBJ2-3 - TRBV5-1 - TGCGCCAGCAGCTTAGAGGGACTCACAGATACGCAGTATTTT CASSLEGLTDTQYF
TRBJ1-1 - TRBV28 - TGTGCCAGCAGTATCAGGGGCGGGACTGAAGCTTTCTTT CASSIRGGTEAFF
TRBJ1-1 - TRBV19 - TGTGCCAGTAGTTATTTCGGGAACACTGAAGCTTTCTTT CASSYFGNTEAFF
TRBJ1-1 - TRBV2 - TGTGCCAGCAGACGGGACGCCTCTGAAGCTTTCTTT CASRRDASEAFF
TRBJ1-5 - TRBV21-1 - TGTGCCAGCAGCCCACACAAGATGGGTTACGATCAGCCCCAGCATTTT CASSPHKMGYDQPQHF
TRBJ2-2 once TRBV11-2 - TGTGCCAGCAGCTTAGCACTTCTAGGTGCGGGCACCGGGGAGCTGTTTTTT CASSLALLGAGTGELFF
TRBJ2-7 - TRBV2 TRBD1 TGTGCCAGCAGGGGGACAGGGGGAGACTACGAGCAGTACTTC CASRGTGGDYEQYF
TRBJ2-7 few TRBV7-9 TRBD2 TGTGCCAGCAGCCAGACTAGCGGGGGGAGAGAGCAGTACTTC CASSQTSGGREQYF
TRBJ2-5 - TRBV3-1/TRBV3-2 - TGTGCCAGCAGCCAAGGGGGGTCCTTGAAGACCCAGTACTTC CASSQGGSLKTQYF
TRBJ2-7 - TRBV28 TRBD2 TGTGCCAGCAGTACCGGGGGGGCCGGGTCCTCCTACGAGCAGTACTTC CASSTGGAGSSYEQYF
TRBJ1-6 once TRBV5-1 TRBD1 TGCGCCAGCACTTTCGGACAGGGCCATAATTCACCCCTCCACTTT CASTFGQGHNSPLHF